These 13 T cell receptor beta chains came from one sample sequenced in a study of blood T cell repertoires in COVID-19. Assay used: immunoSEQ multiplex PCR; TCRdb lists only in-frame clones, some missing. The table has under 60,000 clones, about 92% seen once; the top ten hold 25% to 35%. Sequencing was carried out using peripheral blood. The receptors shown here come from a woman of 80 years or more with acute or convalescent COVID-19.

In its sample, this clone was seen once. The rearrangement links TRBV10-2 to TRBJ2-3, with TRBD1 as a possible D gene (5 bases). There are 15 residues in the CDR3. Germline V CDR1 and CDR2: WSHSY, SAAADI. Trimming left V 6 bases short and J 2 bases short, with 15 bases between. CDR3 coding DNA: TGCGCCAGCAGGTGGGGCCCTCCGCCCACAGATACGCAGTATTTT. This sequence encodes CASRWGPPPTDTQYF.

This clone was detected a few times. The chain employs TRBV11-3 and TRBJ1-1; 9 bases are shared with TRBD1. In germline, CDR1 is SGHNT, CDR2 YENEEA. Trimming at V came to 4 bases and at J to 4 bases, leaving 10 bases not matched to a gene. There are 16 residues in the CDR3. CDR3 coding DNA: TGTGCCAGCAGCTCCGGGACAGGGTCTGGGAGCACTGAAGCTTTCTTT. Translated, it gives CASSSGTGSGSTEAFF.

This clone was detected once. The chain recombines TRBV6-5 with TRBJ2-6, with D tentatively TRBD1 (6 bases). The germline CDR1 and CDR2 sequences are MNHEY and SVGAGI. The CDR3 has 15 residues. V was clipped by 4 bases and J by 3 bases, with 10 bases between them. The CDR3 region is CASSSGTYGANVLTF. CDR3 in DNA: TGTGCCAGCAGTTCCGGGACATATGGGGCCAACGTCCTGACTTTC.

The chain combines TRBV14 with TRBJ2-1; 8 positions match TRBD2. The V gene's germline CDR1 is SGHDN and CDR2 FVKESK. The CDR3 has 17 amino acids. Losses at the gene ends were 1 base for V and 2 bases for J; bases not matched to a gene: 7. The CDR3 DNA sequence: TGTGCCAGCAGCCAAGTGGCGTACGGGGGGGCCTACAATGAGCAGTTCTTC. Its protein is CASSQVAYGGAYNEQFF.

This chain joins TRBV6-4 and TRBJ2-1; TRBD2 aligns across 11 bases. CDR1 is MRHNA and CDR2 is SNTAGT in the germline V gene. With 4 bases clipped from V and 9 bases from J, the junction kept 8 bases outside the gene matches. This CDR3 contains 15 residues. CDR3 nucleotide sequence: TGTGCCAGCAGTGGAATTAGCGGGGGGGTCGGTGAGCAGTTCTTC. It is translated as CASSGISGGVGEQFF.

This rearrangement joins TRBV2 to TRBJ1-1; TRBD1 aligns across 8 bases. Unmatched junction bases numbered 5, after V lost 6 bases and J lost 5 bases. Germline V lookup: CDR1 SNHLY, CDR2 FYNNEI. The CDR3 is 13 residues long. DNA of the CDR3: TGTGCCAGCAGCGGACAGGGAAGGACTGAAGCTTTCTTT. Protein product: CASSGQGRTEAFF.

The CDR3 protein is CASSTGQSSAEAFF. The CDR3 nucleotides are TGCGCCAGCAGCACGGGACAGAGTAGCGCTGAAGCTTTCTTT. The chain has TRBV5-1 and TRBJ1-1; 7 bases align to TRBD1. V lost 4 bases to trimming and J lost 6 bases; unmatched junction nucleotides: 9. This CDR3 contains 14 residues. Germline CDR1 SGHRS, CDR2 YFSETQ.

The J gene is TRBJ1-4, the V gene TRBV28; 7 nucleotides agree with TRBD1. The junction had 14 bases not matched to a gene; V was cut back by 8 bases and J by 5 bases. The CDR3 is 16 amino acids. In germline, CDR1 is MDHEN, CDR2 SYDVKM. The CDR3 DNA sequence: TGTGCCAGCTCGAAGCCCCCAGGGGGTCTGAATGAAAAACTGTTTTTT. It yields the protein CASSKPPGGLNEKLFF. The full variable domain, completed using reference TRBV28 and TRBJ1-4, is DVKVTQSSRYLVKRTGEKVFLECVQDMDHENMFWYRQDPGLGLRLIYFSYDVKMKEKGDIPEGYSVSREKKERFSLILESASTNQTSMYLCASSKPPGGLNEKLFFGSGTQLSVL.

This chain connects TRBV6-5 to TRBJ1-3, with TRBD1 as a possible D gene (5 bases). Germline V lookup: CDR1 MNHEY, CDR2 SVGAGI. The CDR3 length is 14 residues. With 8 bases removed from V and 1 base from J, the gap between germline ends came to 12 bases. The CDR3 region is CASGRGDSGNTIYF. The CDR3 region has the DNA TGTGCCAGCGGGCGGGGGGATTCTGGAAACACCATATATTTT.

The chain links TRBV7-9 to TRBJ1-4; D is uncertain. The CDR3 runs to 14 residues. Germline CDR1 and CDR2: SEHNR and FQNEAQ (reference sequence). Trimming removed 5 bases at V and 7 bases at J, with 14 bases between. CDR3 sequence reads: CASSPSGRAEKLFF. The CDR3 DNA reads as TGTGCCAGCAGCCCCTCCGGGCGGGCTGAAAAACTGTTTTTT.

The chain uses TRBV5-1 and TRBJ2-1, with 8 nucleotides matching TRBD2. Trimming removed 4 bases from V and 7 bases from J; junction bases left unmatched: 7. CDR3 length equals 14 residues. Germline V gene lookup returns CDR1 SGHRS and CDR2 YFSETQ. CDR3 nucleotides: TGCGCCAGCAGCAGCGCGAAGCGGGAGAATGAGCAGTTCTTC. Translating gives CASSSAKRENEQFF.

V usage is TRBV19 and J usage is TRBJ2-5; 10 bases are a match to TRBD2. The CDR3 length is 15 residues. The trim removed 3 bases at V and 5 bases at J, leaving 6 bases unmatched. Germline assignment: CDR1 LNHDA and CDR2 SQIVND (reference sequence). The CDR3 DNA sequence: TGTGCCAGTAGTATCGGAGCGGGGGGGCACGAGACCCAGTACTTC. It is translated as CASSIGAGGHETQYF.

This clone ranks as medium-sized (0.01 to 0.1%). This chain links TRBV3-1 (or the pseudogene TRBV3-2) with TRBJ2-7, with D perhaps TRBD1 (5 bases). Germline V lookup: CDR1 LGHDT, CDR2 YNNKEL (reference sequence). CDR3 size: 15 residues. V dropped 0 bases and J dropped 2 bases, with 11 bases sitting between them. CDR3 region: CASSQDQSGTYEQYF. For the CDR3, the DNA is TGTGCCAGCAGCCAAGATCAATCAGGGACCTACGAGCAGTACTTC.